This T cell receptor beta chain was profiled in a study of OX40 agonist ivuxolimab in advanced cancers. Libraries were prepared by immunoSEQ multiplex PCR; TCRdb keeps only in-frame clonotypes and omits some of them. The sample holds about 62,000 clones, around 85% seen once. The germline V gene has CDR1 MNHNS and CDR2 SASEGT. After removal of 5 bases from V and 4 bases from J, the junction contained 4 bases not matched to a gene. The CDR3 runs 14 residues. The sample holds a few counts of this clone. Other DNA sequences within the sample encode an identical CDR3. V gene TRBV6-1 combines with J gene TRBJ1-2; 10 positions match TRBD1. This clonotype was sampled from an adult with an advanced solid tumor such as melanoma, head and neck, liver or kidney cancer. The sample in question was CD4+ or CD8+ T cells sorted from blood, obtained in a trial of the OX40 agonist ivuxolimab. CDR3 DNA: TGTGCCAGCAGTCCAGGGACAGGGGCCTATGGCTACACCTTC. Protein: CASSPGTGAYGYTF.